These T cell receptor beta chains were read from a single sample in a study of persistence of HIV-infected CD4 T cells. No antigens are known for them. Generated by immunoSEQ multiplex PCR, the TCRdb table keeps only in-frame clones and is missing some. The table shows 35,000 to 50,000 clones, with roughly 90% occurring only once. Here the sequenced sample was CD4+ T cells sorted from PBMCs after approximately 18-hour stimulation, taken from a patient who received antiretroviral therapy. The receptors were sampled from an adult man with HIV who was CMV-seropositive. The CDR3 runs from the conserved cysteine through the conserved F or W. A D gene is named only where the DNA matches it firmly. Size values are once, few and many counts, or a class for expanded clones, and some rows have none.

size | D | J | V | CDR3 | DNA
NA | NA | TRBJ1-6 | TRBV28 | CASKGVRVRYSPLHF | TGTGCCAGCAAAGGAGTAAGGGTCCGATATTCACCCCTCCACTTT
NA | NA | TRBJ1-6 | TRBV6-5 | CASGITPNSPLHF | TGTGCCAGCGGAATCACCCCTAATTCACCCCTCCACTTT
NA | NA | TRBJ1-2 | TRBV15 | CATSRDPLGRGDYGYTF | TGTGCCACCAGCAGAGATCCTTTAGGCAGGGGTGACTATGGCTACACCTTC
NA | TRBD1 | TRBJ1-2 | TRBV12-5 | CASRSGTDFDYGYTF | TGTGCTAGCCGATCCGGGACAGATTTCGACTATGGCTACACCTTC
once | NA | TRBJ2-7 | TRBV18 | CASSVGGASYEQYF | TGTGCCAGCTCAGTGGGGGGTGCCTCCTACGAGCAGTACTTC
NA | NA | TRBJ1-2 | TRBV29-1 | CSVIGTLNGYTF | TGCAGCGTGATCGGGACACTGAATGGCTACACCTTC
once | NA | TRBJ1-3 | TRBV5-1 | CASSPQGSDTIYF | TGCGCCAGCAGCCCACAGGGCAGCGACACCATATATTTT
NA | TRBD2 | TRBJ2-1 | TRBV5-1 | CASSGLDYNEQFF | TGCGCCAGCAGCGGACTAGACTACAATGAGCAGTTCTTC
NA | TRBD1 | TRBJ2-3 | TRBV6-2/TRBV6-3 | CASSYGQGAPDTQYF | TGTGCCAGCAGTTACGGACAGGGAGCCCCAGATACGCAGTATTTT
NA | NA | TRBJ2-7 | TRBV28 | CASSDRRGGAYEQYF | TGTGCCAGCAGTGACAGACGTGGGGGTGCGTACGAGCAGTACTTC
NA | TRBD1 | TRBJ1-4 | TRBV2 | CASSEEGPGGGYEKLFF | TGTGCCAGCAGTGAAGAGGGGCCAGGGGGAGGGTATGAAAAACTGTTTTTT
NA | NA | TRBJ2-4 | TRBV19 | CASSLSAQPKNIQYF | TGTGCCAGTAGTCTATCAGCCCAACCCAAAAACATTCAGTACTTC
few | NA | TRBJ2-7 | TRBV5-1 | CASSLDNYEQYF | TGCGCCAGCAGCTTGGACAACTACGAGCAGTACTTC
NA | NA | TRBJ2-5 | TRBV19 | CASSIARESGETQYF | TGTGCCAGTAGTATAGCCCGGGAGAGCGGAGAGACCCAGTACTTC
NA | TRBD1 | TRBJ2-1 | TRBV27 | CASSSATGTDIYNEQFF | TGTGCCAGCAGTTCCGCGACCGGGACAGACATCTACAATGAGCAGTTCTTC
NA | NA | TRBJ1-2 | TRBV19 | CASSRSADGYTF | TGTGCCAGTAGTCGGTCAGCTGATGGCTACACCTTC
NA | NA | TRBJ1-3 | TRBV5-1 | CASSQQAYSGNTIYF | TGCGCCAGCAGCCAACAGGCTTACTCTGGAAACACCATATATTTT
NA | NA | TRBJ2-3 | TRBV11-3 | CASSSGLGVGTDTQYF | TGTGCCAGCAGCTCGGGGTTGGGGGTGGGCACAGATACGCAGTATTTT
NA | NA | TRBJ2-1 | TRBV27 | CASSLARFDNEQFF | TGTGCCAGCAGTCTGGCCAGGTTCGACAATGAGCAGTTCTTC
NA | TRBD2 | TRBJ2-3 | TRBV2 | CASWGLAGLYTDTQYF | TGTGCCAGCTGGGGACTAGCGGGGTTATACACAGATACGCAGTATTTT
NA | TRBD1 | TRBJ2-7 | TRBV5-5 | CASTQQGLTYEQYF | TGTGCCAGCACCCAACAGGGGTTAACCTACGAGCAGTACTTC
NA | NA | TRBJ1-5 | TRBV12-3/TRBV12-4 | CASSSRLVPQHF | TGTGCCAGCAGTTCCCGCCTGGTGCCCCAGCATTTT
NA | TRBD1 | TRBJ1-2 | TRBV27 | CASSPSGGSLGYTF | TGTGCCAGCAGTCCCTCAGGGGGTTCTTTGGGCTACACCTTC
NA | TRBD1 | TRBJ2-7 | TRBV18 | CASSPPKGQGSLIYEQYF | TGTGCCAGCTCACCACCTAAGGGACAGGGGTCCCTCATCTACGAGCAGTACTTC
NA | NA | TRBJ2-2 | TRBV5-1 | CASRNTGNTGELFF | TGCGCCAGCAGAAATACAGGGAACACCGGGGAGCTGTTTTTT
NA | TRBD1 | TRBJ2-2 | TRBV5-3 | CARSSPPGDRGFLKSTGELFF | TGTGCCAGAAGCTCCCCCCCCGGGGACAGGGGGTTTCTTAAAAGCACCGGGGAGCTGTTTTTT
NA | NA | TRBJ2-7 | TRBV5-1 | CASSLGSPLEQYF | TGCGCCAGCAGCTTGGGCAGCCCTCTGGAGCAGTACTTC
NA | NA | TRBJ1-2 | TRBV12-2 | CASRLAPAPSGYGYTF | TGTGCAAGTCGCTTAGCGCCGGCCCCTTCGGGATATGGCTACACCTTC
NA | NA | TRBJ2-5 | TRBV5-4 | CASSIRSRRETQYF | TGTGCCAGCAGCATAAGGAGTCGGAGAGAGACCCAGTACTTC
NA | NA | TRBJ2-2 | TRBV10-1 | CASSDKVGRTNTGELFF | TGCGCCAGCAGTGATAAAGTAGGGCGAACGAACACCGGGGAGCTGTTTTTT
NA | TRBD1 | TRBJ2-1 | TRBV5-1 | CASSTTGGSYNEQFF | TGCGCCAGCAGCACGACAGGGGGTTCCTACAATGAGCAGTTCTTC
NA | NA | TRBJ1-2 | TRBV10-3 | CAITLGWGQGGYTF | TGTGCCATCACCCTGGGTTGGGGGCAGGGAGGCTACACCTTC
NA | NA | TRBJ2-3 | TRBV14 | CASSQTGFRGIASGNTDTQYF | TGTGCCAGCAGCCAAACAGGCTTTCGGGGTATAGCTTCCGGGAACACAGATACGCAGTATTTT
NA | NA | TRBJ2-5 | TRBV5-5 | CASSFRGNQETQYF | TGTGCCAGCAGCTTCCGGGGAAACCAAGAGACCCAGTACTTC
NA | NA | TRBJ1-5 | TRBV3-1/TRBV3-2 | CASSPAGQPQHF | TGTGCCAGCAGCCCGGCGGGTCAGCCCCAGCATTTT
NA | TRBD2 | TRBJ2-5 | TRBV15 | CATSRDTSGGVETQYF | TGTGCCACCAGCAGAGATACTAGCGGGGGGGTAGAGACCCAGTACTTC
NA | TRBD2 | TRBJ2-3 | TRBV6-4 | CASSDTSGGFPYF | TGTGCCAGCAGTGATACTAGCGGGGGCTTCCCGTATTTT
NA | NA | TRBJ2-7 | TRBV12-2 | CASRSYYEQYF | TGTGCAAGTCGCTCGTACTACGAGCAGTACTTC
once | TRBD1 | TRBJ2-1 | TRBV5-1 | CASSLGQGAQSLQFF | TGCGCCAGCAGCTTGGGACAGGGGGCGCAATCGTTGCAGTTCTTC
NA | TRBD1 | TRBJ1-1 | TRBV2 | CASSVRTGTEAFF | TGTGCCAGCAGTGTTCGGACAGGGACTGAAGCTTTCTTT
NA | NA | TRBJ1-2 | TRBV10-1 | CASSAAGGGGYTF | TGCGCCAGCAGCGCCGCGGGAGGAGGTGGCTACACCTTC
once | NA | TRBJ2-3 | TRBV10-3 | CAITAGTQGTQYF | TGTGCCATCACCGCGGGGACGCAGGGTACGCAGTATTTT
NA | NA | TRBJ2-6 | TRBV7-3 | CASSSTSGSGANVLTF | TGTGCCAGCAGCTCAACCTCTGGGTCTGGGGCCAACGTCCTGACTTTC
NA | NA | TRBJ1-1 | TRBV9 | CASSPPVMNTEAFF | TGTGCCAGCAGCCCTCCGGTCATGAACACTGAAGCTTTCTTT
NA | NA | TRBJ1-4 | TRBV6-5 | CASSSNQQGRSEKLFF | TGTGCCAGCAGTTCCAACCAGCAGGGAAGGAGTGAAAAACTGTTTTTT
NA | NA | TRBJ1-3 | TRBV25-1 | CASSESQLIGNTIYF | TGTGCCAGCAGTGAAAGTCAGCTGATTGGAAACACCATATATTTT
NA | NA | TRBJ1-5 | TRBV28 | CASSLEQGVRNQPQHF | TGTGCCAGCAGTTTAGAGCAGGGTGTTCGGAATCAGCCCCAGCATTTT
NA | TRBD1 | TRBJ2-7 | TRBV18 | CASSSGGEQYF | TGTGCCAGCTCATCAGGGGGCGAGCAGTACTTC
NA | TRBD1 | TRBJ2-4 | TRBV2 | CASSGRTGLGAIQYF | TGTGCCAGCAGTGGCCGGACAGGGCTTGGTGCCATTCAGTACTTC
NA | TRBD1 | TRBJ2-6 | TRBV10-3 | CAISATGELLGANVLTF | TGTGCCATCAGCGCGACAGGGGAGTTGCTGGGGGCCAACGTCCTGACTTTC
NA | NA | TRBJ1-2 | TRBV14 | CASSQGVYGYTF | TGTGCCAGCAGCCAAGGCGTCTATGGCTACACCTTC
NA | NA | TRBJ1-5 | TRBV11-2 | CASSLSGGAGQPQHF | TGTGCCAGCAGCTTGAGTGGGGGGGCGGGTCAGCCCCAGCATTTT
NA | TRBD1 | TRBJ2-1 | TRBV10-3 | CAISGPGGDYNEQFF | TGTGCCATCAGTGGTCCAGGGGGCGACTACAATGAGCAGTTCTTC
NA | TRBD1 | TRBJ2-7 | TRBV29-1 | CSVRAGTAYYEQYF | TGCAGCGTACGAGCCGGGACAGCTTACTACGAGCAGTACTTC
NA | TRBD2 | TRBJ2-3 | TRBV28 | CASSLGTSGYTDTQYF | TGTGCCAGCAGCCTAGGGACTAGCGGATACACAGATACGCAGTATTTT